This T cell receptor (beta chain) was observed in a study of cytomegalovirus exposure and HLA in healthy donors. It was with 60 Vbeta and 13 Jbeta primers that the PCR ran. Profiling relied on immunoSEQ multiplex PCR, and the TCRdb table lists in-frame clones only, not all of them. This sample yields about 100,000 clones, of which approximately 76% are seen a single time; around 7% belongs to the top ten. V gave up 6 bases and J gave up 6 bases; unmatched junction bases: 6. Per germline, CDR1 MNHNS and CDR2 SASEGT. This CDR3 region has 15 residues. The chain employs TRBV6-1 and TRBJ2-7, with 15 bases matching TRBD2. The source material was PBMCs. The TCR sequence derives from a man aged 40-55 years in good health and CMV-seropositive. In nucleotides, the CDR3 is TGTGCCAGCAGAAACCCGGGACTAGCGGGAGGCGAGCAGTACTTC. This encodes CASRNPGLAGGEQYF.